This is a list of T cell receptor beta chains from one sample in a study of T cell changes during pregnancy in multiple sclerosis. Profiling relied on immunoSEQ multiplex PCR, and the TCRdb table lists in-frame clones only, not all of them. Among roughly 80,000 clones listed, about 91% were seen once. Sequences were derived from peripheral blood, sampled before pregnancy. These receptors came from a female donor with multiple sclerosis, enrolled in a pregnancy study. The CDR3 runs from the conserved cysteine through the conserved F or W. A D gene is named only where the DNA matches it firmly. The size entry is marked missing in some rows and otherwise reads once, few, many or a size class.

v_call: TRBV7-9; d_call: TRBD2; j_call: TRBJ2-1; clone_size: NA; cdr3_length: 15; cdr3_nt: TGTGCCAGCAGGGAGTGGTCTAGCGGACTCAATGAGCAGTTCTTC; cdr3_aa: CASREWSSGLNEQFF
v_call: TRBV7-9; d_call: NA; j_call: TRBJ1-1; clone_size: NA; cdr3_length: 13; cdr3_nt: TGTGCCAGCACCGGCGGAGGGGGGGCTGAAGCTTTCTTT; cdr3_aa: CASTGGGGAEAFF
v_call: TRBV6-6; d_call: TRBD1; j_call: TRBJ1-2; clone_size: NA; cdr3_length: 12; cdr3_nt: TGTGCCAGCAGACAGGGGTCCTATGGCTACACCTTC; cdr3_aa: CASRQGSYGYTF
v_call: TRBV2; d_call: NA; j_call: TRBJ1-2; clone_size: few; cdr3_length: 12; cdr3_nt: TGTGCCAGCAGTGAAAGTGACGGGGGCTACACCTTC; cdr3_aa: CASSESDGGYTF
v_call: TRBV29-1; d_call: NA; j_call: TRBJ2-3; clone_size: NA; cdr3_length: 13; cdr3_nt: TGCAGCGTTGAACAGATTGGCACAGATACGCAGTATTTT; cdr3_aa: CSVEQIGTDTQYF
v_call: TRBV10-3; d_call: TRBD2; j_call: TRBJ2-1; clone_size: many; cdr3_length: 14; cdr3_nt: TGTGCCATCATTTTTAGCGGGGTCTACAATGAGCAGTTCTTC; cdr3_aa: CAIIFSGVYNEQFF
v_call: TRBV7-2; d_call: TRBD1; j_call: TRBJ1-2; clone_size: NA; cdr3_length: 19; cdr3_nt: TGTGCCAGCAGCTTCGGGGACAGGGGCCACCAAACCGACAATTATGGCTACACCTTC; cdr3_aa: CASSFGDRGHQTDNYGYTF
v_call: TRBV2; d_call: NA; j_call: TRBJ2-7; clone_size: NA; cdr3_length: 14; cdr3_nt: TGTGCCAGCAGTCCCGGGACACCGTCCTACGAGCAGTACTTC; cdr3_aa: CASSPGTPSYEQYF
v_call: TRBV10-3; d_call: TRBD1; j_call: TRBJ1-1; clone_size: NA; cdr3_length: 16; cdr3_nt: TGTGCCATCAGTGGGGGACAGGGGGCCGTTAAAACTGAAGCTTTCTTT; cdr3_aa: CAISGGQGAVKTEAFF
v_call: TRBV5-1; d_call: TRBD2; j_call: TRBJ2-7; clone_size: NA; cdr3_length: 15; cdr3_nt: TGCGCCAGCAGCGGCACTAGCGCGGTTACTTTCGAGCAGTACTTC; cdr3_aa: CASSGTSAVTFEQYF
v_call: TRBV6-5; d_call: NA; j_call: TRBJ2-2; clone_size: NA; cdr3_length: 15; cdr3_nt: TGTGCCAGCACCCCACGGGAACTAGACACCGGGGAGCTGTTTTTT; cdr3_aa: CASTPRELDTGELFF
v_call: TRBV6-5; d_call: NA; j_call: TRBJ2-5; clone_size: once; cdr3_length: 12; cdr3_nt: TGTGCCAGCAGTTACGGAGGGGAGACCCAGTACTTC; cdr3_aa: CASSYGGETQYF
v_call: TRBV5-6; d_call: TRBD2; j_call: TRBJ2-7; clone_size: many; cdr3_length: 15; cdr3_nt: TGTGCCAGCCGGGGGAGCGGGGGGCTCCTTGAGGAGCAGTACTTC; cdr3_aa: CASRGSGGLLEEQYF
v_call: TRBV9; d_call: TRBD1; j_call: TRBJ2-3; clone_size: NA; cdr3_length: 15; cdr3_nt: TGTGCCAGCAGCGCAAGACAGGGGGCGGGGGATACGCAGTATTTT; cdr3_aa: CASSARQGAGDTQYF
v_call: TRBV9; d_call: TRBD1; j_call: TRBJ1-2; clone_size: NA; cdr3_length: 15; cdr3_nt: TGTGCCAGCAGCGTAGTCGAGACAGGGGGCTATGGCTACACCTTC; cdr3_aa: CASSVVETGGYGYTF
v_call: TRBV6-6; d_call: TRBD1; j_call: TRBJ1-2; clone_size: NA; cdr3_length: 11; cdr3_nt: TGTGCCAGCAGTCGGGACAGTGGCTACACCTTC; cdr3_aa: CASSRDSGYTF
v_call: TRBV29-1; d_call: TRBD2; j_call: TRBJ2-2; clone_size: NA; cdr3_length: 14; cdr3_nt: TGCAGCGTGGCGGGGGGTCCGAACACCGGGGAGCTGTTTTTT; cdr3_aa: CSVAGGPNTGELFF
v_call: TRBV13; d_call: NA; j_call: TRBJ2-1; clone_size: NA; cdr3_length: 14; cdr3_nt: TGTGCCAGCAGCTTGGGGGACTTTCACAATGAGCAGTTCTTC; cdr3_aa: CASSLGDFHNEQFF
v_call: TRBV27; d_call: NA; j_call: TRBJ1-3; clone_size: NA; cdr3_length: 14; cdr3_nt: TGTGCCAGCAGTTCGGGTGGAGCTGGAAACACCATATATTTT; cdr3_aa: CASSSGGAGNTIYF
v_call: TRBV13; d_call: NA; j_call: TRBJ1-1; clone_size: NA; cdr3_length: 13; cdr3_nt: TGTGCCAGCAGATATACAGGGAACACTGAAGCTTTCTTT; cdr3_aa: CASRYTGNTEAFF
v_call: TRBV2; d_call: NA; j_call: TRBJ1-4; clone_size: many; cdr3_length: 14; cdr3_nt: TGTGCCAGCAGTGTACGGACAGTTAATGAAAAACTGTTTTTT; cdr3_aa: CASSVRTVNEKLFF
v_call: TRBV19; d_call: NA; j_call: TRBJ1-1; clone_size: NA; cdr3_length: 15; cdr3_nt: TGTGCCAGTAGGACATTTGTGGGGCTTTACACTGAAGCTTTCTTT; cdr3_aa: CASRTFVGLYTEAFF
v_call: TRBV18; d_call: NA; j_call: TRBJ2-7; clone_size: NA; cdr3_length: 13; cdr3_nt: TGTGCCAGCTCACCACCGGTTCTATCTGAGCAGTACTTC; cdr3_aa: CASSPPVLSEQYF
v_call: TRBV2; d_call: TRBD1; j_call: TRBJ1-5; clone_size: NA; cdr3_length: 21; cdr3_nt: TGTGCCAGCAGTGATCGTTTATTTTTTCTTAGCGGAACAGGGGGCAATCAGCCCCAGCATTTT; cdr3_aa: CASSDRLFFLSGTGGNQPQHF
v_call: TRBV6-5; d_call: NA; j_call: TRBJ1-5; clone_size: NA; cdr3_length: 14; cdr3_nt: TGTGCCAGCAGTTACTCGCAGGGGACTCAGCCCCAGCATTTT; cdr3_aa: CASSYSQGTQPQHF
v_call: TRBV4-2; d_call: NA; j_call: TRBJ2-3; clone_size: NA; cdr3_length: 15; cdr3_nt: TGTGCCAGCAGCCGCCTTCGGGGGTTGACAGATACGCAGTATTTT; cdr3_aa: CASSRLRGLTDTQYF
v_call: TRBV5-1; d_call: NA; j_call: TRBJ2-1; clone_size: NA; cdr3_length: 11; cdr3_nt: TGCGCCAGCAGCTCCTACGATGAGCAGTTCTTC; cdr3_aa: CASSSYDEQFF
v_call: TRBV9; d_call: TRBD2; j_call: TRBJ2-1; clone_size: NA; cdr3_length: 15; cdr3_nt: TGTGCCAGCTGCATCGGACTAGCGGGGAGCAATGAGCAGTTCTTC; cdr3_aa: CASCIGLAGSNEQFF
v_call: TRBV18; d_call: TRBD1; j_call: TRBJ2-7; clone_size: NA; cdr3_length: 12; cdr3_nt: TGTGCCAGCTCGCAGGGGGACTACGAGCAGTACTTC; cdr3_aa: CASSQGDYEQYF